The 32 T cell receptor beta chains below all came from one sample that was sequenced in a study of cytomegalovirus exposure and HLA in healthy donors. 60 Vbeta and 13 Jbeta primers were used in PCR. TCRdb keeps only in-frame clones here, not all; method: immunoSEQ multiplex PCR. The sample holds about 160,000 clones; about 88% are singletons and the top ten take roughly 1.9%. The sample comprised PBMCs. These receptors originate from a woman between 18 and 30 years old in good health and CMV-seronegative.

This chain uses TRBV5-6 with TRBJ2-1; TRBD2 matches at 11 bases. Germline V lookup: CDR1 SGHDT, CDR2 YYEEEE. The CDR3 spans 17 residues. The J segment lost 6 bases and the V segment lost 5 bases, leaving 13 bases of the junction unmatched. The CDR3 loop is CASRPLWTSGRSNEQFF. The CDR3 coding sequence is TGTGCCAGCAGACCGCTATGGACTAGCGGGCGATCCAATGAGCAGTTCTTC.

This clone has a handful of counts. The chain uses TRBV5-8 and TRBJ2-4, with 9 bases identical to TRBD1. The CDR3 loop spans 14 amino acids. The germline CDR1 and CDR2 sequences are SGHTS and YDEGEE. J was trimmed by 5 bases and V by 4 bases; bases with no gene match: 4. CDR3 nucleotide sequence: TGTGCCAGCAGCCGGGGACAGGGCCAAAACATTCAGTACTTC. This sequence encodes CASSRGQGQNIQYF.

This clone was seen a single time. The CDR3 sequence is CASRAYRVANEKLFF. CDR3 DNA: TGTGCCAGCAGAGCCTACAGGGTGGCTAATGAAAAACTGTTTTTT. The chain has TRBV6-1 and TRBJ1-4; a weak D match, TRBD1 (6 bases). Trimming removed 6 bases at V and 3 bases at J, with 14 bases between. Germline V lookup: CDR1 MNHNS, CDR2 SASEGT. This CDR3 comprises 15 residues.

The rearrangement uses TRBV9 and TRBJ1-3; 7 bases match TRBD1. J gave up 8 bases and V 3 bases, and 8 bases lay outside the gene matches. The CDR3 sequence is 14 residues long. CDR1 is SGDLS and CDR2 is YYNGEE in the germline V gene. The CDR3 nucleotides read TGTGCCAGCAGCGGGAGGGACAGTAGCGACACCATATATTTT. Translating it yields CASSGRDSSDTIYF.

The rearrangement links TRBV11-3 to TRBJ2-5; TRBD2 matches 7 bases. CDR1 and CDR2 from the germline V gene are SGHNT and YENEEA. V dropped 9 bases and J dropped 5; count of bases not matched to a gene: 3. This CDR3 contains 11 residues. The chain's CDR3 is CARVAGETQYF. The CDR3 nucleotides read TGTGCCAGAGTAGCGGGCGAGACCCAGTACTTC.

This rearrangement joins TRBV7-8 to TRBJ2-7, with D unclear. Trimming left V 5 bases short and J 5 bases short, with 10 bases between. This CDR3 spans 12 amino acids. The V gene's germline CDR1 is SGHVS and CDR2 FQNEAQ. This CDR3 reads CASSAGTNEQYF. The CDR3 nucleotides are TGTGCCAGCAGCGCAGGAACGAACGAGCAGTACTTC. Together with reference TRBV7-8 and TRBJ2-7, the CDR3 gives the full variable domain: GAGVSQSPRYKVAKRGQDVALRCDPISGHVSLFWYQQALGQGPEFLTYFQNEAQLDKSGLPSDRFFAERPEGSVSTLKIQRTQQEDSAVYLCASSAGTNEQYFGPGTRLTVT.

The V and J genes are TRBV19 and TRBJ2-7; possible D gene TRBD2, 5 bases. The CDR3 spans 15 residues. Germline CDR1 and CDR2: LNHDA and SQIVND (reference sequence). V was shortened by 2 bases and J by 3 bases, with 14 bases between the two germline ends. The CDR3 sequence: CASSITRTAFYEQYF. The DNA for the CDR3 is TGTGCCAGTAGTATAACCCGGACTGCCTTCTACGAGCAGTACTTC. Looking up the rest from reference TRBV19 and TRBJ2-7 gives the full variable domain: DGGITQSPKYLFRKEGQNVTLSCEQNLNHDAMYWYRQDPGQGLRLIYYSQIVNDFQKGDIAEGYSVSREKKESFPLTVTSAQKNPTAFYLCASSITRTAFYEQYFGPGTRLTVT.

The chain employs TRBV5-3 and TRBJ2-7; D might be TRBD1 (6 bases). TRBV5-3 counts as an open reading frame of uncertain function. The CDR3 sequence is 14 residues long. V lost 0 bases, J lost 2 bases, and 9 bases lay in between. In nucleotides, the CDR3 is TGTGCCAGAAGCTTGGCAGGGACACCCTACGAGCAGTACTTC. Protein sequence: CARSLAGTPYEQYF.

This sequence joins TRBV5-1 and TRBJ2-5; 7 nucleotides agree with TRBD1. The CDR3 is 13 residues long. The germline CDR1 and CDR2 sequences are SGHRS and YFSETQ. Trimming cost V 4 bases and J 3 bases; bases outside gene matches: 3. CDR3 bases: TGCGCCAGCAGCACGGGACAGAAAGAGACCCAGTACTTC. Its protein is CASSTGQKETQYF. Full variable domain (rest looked up from reference TRBV5-1 and TRBJ2-5): KAGVTQTPRYLIKTRGQQVTLSCSPISGHRSVSWYQQTPGQGLQFLFEYFSETQRNKGNFPGRFSGRQFSNSRSEMNVSTLELGDSALYLCASSTGQKETQYFGPGTRLLVL.

The chain has TRBV5-4 and TRBJ1-2; D not certain. The germline V gene has CDR1 SGHNT and CDR2 YYREEE (reference sequence). The germline V and J ends were trimmed by 4 bases and 6 bases, with 13 bases remaining between them. The CDR3 runs 13 residues. CDR3 protein: CASSLGGRNGYTF. The CDR3 coding sequence is TGTGCCAGCAGCCTGGGAGGGAGGAATGGCTACACCTTC.

This clone occurred once. J is TRBJ2-1 and V is TRBV14, with a possible D match to TRBD1 (6 bases). The V gene's germline CDR1 is SGHDN and CDR2 FVKESK. The CDR3 runs 18 residues. Trimming took off 2 bases at V and 0 bases at J, with 17 bases between the two ends. The CDR3 DNA reads as TGTGCCAGCAGCCAACAGGACTGGACAGTTAGCTCCTACAATGAGCAGTTCTTC. Its protein product is CASSQQDWTVSSYNEQFF.

The chain combines TRBV9 with TRBJ2-2; 8 positions agree with TRBD2. The CDR3 loop spans 15 amino acids. Germline CDR1 and CDR2: SGDLS and YYNGEE. Trimming removed 0 bases from V and 7 bases from J; junction bases left unmatched: 5. The CDR3 loop reads CASSVGVSGIGELFF. The CDR3 DNA follows: TGTGCCAGCAGCGTAGGGGTTAGCGGGATCGGGGAGCTGTTTTTT.

This clone was observed a handful of times. The rearrangement uses TRBV7-6 and TRBJ1-2; D is undetermined. Germline CDR1 is SGHVS and CDR2 is FNYEAQ. V was pared by 2 bases and J by 6 bases, with 7 bases between. The CDR3 contains 12 residues. As DNA, the CDR3 is TGTGCCAGCAGCTTATACGGGAATGGCTACACCTTC. Protein sequence: CASSLYGNGYTF.

The chain uses TRBV27 and TRBJ2-3; 13 nucleotides align to TRBD2. Trimming removed 3 bases from V and 3 bases from J; junction bases left unmatched: 6. Germline V gene data show CDR1 as MNHEY and CDR2 as SMNVEV (reference sequence). The CDR3 totals 17 residues. CDR3 nucleotide sequence: TGTGCCAGCAGTTTCACCGGACTAGCGGGAGTAACAGATACGCAGTATTTT. Translation: CASSFTGLAGVTDTQYF.

J is TRBJ1-6 and V is TRBV5-6; TRBD1 matches at 10 bases. Germline V gene lookup returns CDR1 SGHDT and CDR2 YYEEEE. V lost 2 bases and J lost 8; bases outside the gene matches: 10. The CDR3 contains 17 residues. CDR3 in amino acids: CASSLWTGGRKDSPLHF. CDR3 nucleotides: TGTGCCAGCAGCTTATGGACAGGGGGAAGGAAGGATTCACCCCTCCACTTT.

This clone showed up just a few times. The chain uses TRBV7-9 and TRBJ1-4, with D uncertain. The CDR3 is 15 amino acids. Per germline, CDR1 SEHNR and CDR2 FQNEAQ (reference sequence). V was pared by 10 bases and J by 1 base, with 16 bases between. The chain's CDR3 is CAILYGRGTNEKLFF. The DNA of the CDR3 is TGTGCCATACTCTATGGGCGGGGAACTAATGAAAAACTGTTTTTT.

Remarks on this clone: Because it lacks the conserved phenylalanine or tryptophan at the end, this CDR3 is likely a read error. The chain recombines TRBV5-1 with TRBJ1-6; no clear D. V was shortened by 0 bases and J by 3 bases, with 10 bases between the two germline ends. Germline CDR1 reads SGHRS; CDR2 reads YFSETQ. This CDR3 spans 16 amino acids. CDR3 amino acids: CASSLGQQSYNSPLHL. CDR3 DNA sequence: TGCGCCAGCAGCTTGGGACAACAGAGCTATAATTCACCCCTCCACCTT.

This chain connects TRBV27 to TRBJ2-1, with D possibly matching TRBD2 (5 bases). CDR3 length: 14 residues. The germline gives CDR1 MNHEY, CDR2 SMNVEV (reference sequence). V lost 0 bases and J 10 bases, leaving 13 bases between the germline ends. CDR3 DNA sequence: TGTGCCAGCAGTTTATCGTACCTCCCGGGGGAGCAGTTCTTC. Amino acids: CASSLSYLPGEQFF.

This clone was counted between two and nine times. The V and J genes are TRBV2 and TRBJ1-2; D not certain. The germline CDR1 and CDR2 sequences are SNHLY and FYNNEI. V was pared by 2 bases and J by 3 bases, with 10 bases between. This CDR3 spans 14 amino acids. The CDR3 loop is CASSEPGTYYGYTF. The CDR3 coding sequence is TGTGCCAGCAGTGAACCAGGCACGTACTATGGCTACACCTTC.

The rearrangement uses TRBV19 and TRBJ2-1; TRBD2 matches at 10 bases. CDR1 is LNHDA and CDR2 is SQIVND in the germline V gene (reference sequence). The ends lost 7 bases at V and 5 bases at J; junction bases unmatched: 8. This CDR3 is built from 15 residues. The DNA for the CDR3 is TGTGCCAGTACCCCCCTAGCGGGAGTCCACAATGAGCAGTTCTTC. Its protein is CASTPLAGVHNEQFF.

This chain joins TRBV6-5 and TRBJ2-7; TRBD2 might be the D (6 bases). Germline-derived CDR1 and CDR2 are MNHEY and SVGAGI. The CDR3 sequence is 15 residues long. Trimming cost V 5 bases and J 0 bases, with 14 bases left between them. The CDR3 sequence: CASSGRGGSSYEQYF. CDR3 DNA: TGTGCCAGCAGTGGCCGTGGAGGGAGCTCCTACGAGCAGTACTTC.

This rearrangement joins TRBV7-2 to TRBJ2-1; D possibly corresponds to TRBD1 (6 bases). This CDR3 is built from 15 residues. With 4 bases removed from V and 5 bases from J, the gap between germline ends came to 15 bases. Germline CDR1 reads SGHTA; CDR2 reads FQGNSA. CDR3 sequence (DNA): TGTGCCAGCAGCTCCCGGGACACCCTAAACAATGAGCAGTTCTTC. Translated, it gives CASSSRDTLNNEQFF.

The chain joins TRBV10-2 to TRBJ2-7, with 9 bases fitting TRBD1. The CDR3 has 16 residues. Germline-derived CDR1 and CDR2 are WSHSY and SAAADI. V gave up 6 bases and J gave up 1 base; unmatched junction bases: 10. The CDR3 loop is CASSPLRDRASYEQYF. The CDR3 region has the DNA TGCGCCAGCAGCCCGCTCCGGGACAGGGCTTCCTACGAGCAGTACTTC.

The chain uses TRBV5-1 and TRBJ2-1; 9 bases fit TRBD1. Germline V lookup: CDR1 SGHRS, CDR2 YFSETQ. V lost 2 bases to trimming and J lost 4 bases; unmatched junction nucleotides: 4. The CDR3 totals 15 residues. The CDR3 DNA reads TGCGCCAGCAGCTTCGTCGGACAGGGGTACAATGAGCAGTTCTTC. Translation: CASSFVGQGYNEQFF. The whole variable domain, remainder taken from reference TRBV5-1 and TRBJ2-1, is KAGVTQTPRYLIKTRGQQVTLSCSPISGHRSVSWYQQTPGQGLQFLFEYFSETQRNKGNFPGRFSGRQFSNSRSEMNVSTLELGDSALYLCASSFVGQGYNEQFFGPGTRLTVL.

The chain has TRBV5-1 and TRBJ1-1; 8 bases align to TRBD1. The CDR3 sequence is 15 residues long. With V trimmed by 6 bases and J by 6 bases, 13 bases remained unmatched. CDR1 and CDR2 from the germline V gene are SGHRS and YFSETQ. The CDR3 sequence: CASNTVPGGSPEAFF. CDR3 nucleotides: TGCGCCAGCAATACCGTCCCAGGGGGCAGCCCTGAAGCTTTCTTT.

In its sample, this clone was seen a few times. This chain links TRBV7-9 with TRBJ1-1; tentatively, D is TRBD1 (5 bases). The CDR3 runs 16 residues. Deletions cut 5 bases from V and 0 bases from J, with 16 bases between. CDR1 is SEHNR and CDR2 is FQNEAQ in the germline V gene (reference sequence). CDR3 bases: TGTGCCAGCAGCCCCCAGCCGGCGGGACTGAACACTGAAGCTTTCTTT. Protein sequence: CASSPQPAGLNTEAFF.

The chain joins TRBV6-1 to TRBJ1-5, with D unclear. V lost 6 bases and J 3 bases, leaving 3 bases between the germline ends. The CDR3 consists of 11 residues. Germline V CDR1 and CDR2: MNHNS, SASEGT. The chain's CDR3 is CASSFNQPQHF. The CDR3 region has the DNA TGTGCCAGCAGCTTCAATCAGCCCCAGCATTTT.

The chain links TRBV6-1 to TRBJ1-5; a weak D match, TRBD1 (6 bases). This CDR3 is built from 14 residues. CDR1 MNHNS and CDR2 SASEGT come from the germline V gene. The ends were cut back, 6 bases at V and 3 bases at J, with 12 bases in the middle. This chain's CDR3 is CASRRGQFNQPQHF. The CDR3 region has the DNA TGTGCCAGCAGGAGAGGACAGTTCAATCAGCCCCAGCATTTT.

The genes are TRBV5-4 and TRBJ2-1, with TRBD2 matching over 10 bases. The CDR3 is 17 residues long. In germline, CDR1 is SGHNT, CDR2 YYREEE (reference sequence). V trimming: 4 bases; J trimming: 3 bases; junction bases outside the gene matches: 10. The CDR3 DNA reads TGTGCCAGCAGCCAAAGAACCGGGACTAGCGTCTACAATGAGCAGTTCTTC. Translation gives CASSQRTGTSVYNEQFF.

This clone is a singleton in its sample. The chain has TRBV5-1 and TRBJ2-2, with D perhaps TRBD1 (6 bases). The CDR3 runs to 17 residues. V shed 3 bases and J shed 1 base, with 16 bases lying between them. Germline CDR1 and CDR2: SGHRS and YFSETQ. The CDR3 protein is CASSWTSGTLNTGELFF. The CDR3 region has the DNA TGCGCCAGCAGCTGGACCAGTGGGACACTGAACACCGGGGAGCTGTTTTTT.

As regards this clone: At one of its ends the junction is not consistent with the germline gene, which may arise from a read error. CDR3 in amino acids: CTSSLGTGAIYEQYF. CDR3 nucleotides: TGTACCAGCAGCTTAGGGACAGGGGCTATCTACGAGCAGTACTTC. V gene TRBV5-8 combines with J gene TRBJ2-7, with 10 bases lining up with TRBD1. In germline, CDR1 is SGHTS, CDR2 YDEGEE. The CDR3 is 15 residues long.

The chain is built from TRBV7-8 and TRBJ1-2, with 9 positions matching TRBD1. Per the germline V gene, CDR1 is SGHVS and CDR2 is FQNEAQ. This CDR3 contains 14 residues. The ends lost 1 base at V and 7 bases at J; junction bases unmatched: 4. The CDR3 sequence is CASSLGQGGSGYTF. CDR3 nucleotides: TGTGCCAGCAGCTTAGGACAGGGGGGATCTGGCTACACCTTC.